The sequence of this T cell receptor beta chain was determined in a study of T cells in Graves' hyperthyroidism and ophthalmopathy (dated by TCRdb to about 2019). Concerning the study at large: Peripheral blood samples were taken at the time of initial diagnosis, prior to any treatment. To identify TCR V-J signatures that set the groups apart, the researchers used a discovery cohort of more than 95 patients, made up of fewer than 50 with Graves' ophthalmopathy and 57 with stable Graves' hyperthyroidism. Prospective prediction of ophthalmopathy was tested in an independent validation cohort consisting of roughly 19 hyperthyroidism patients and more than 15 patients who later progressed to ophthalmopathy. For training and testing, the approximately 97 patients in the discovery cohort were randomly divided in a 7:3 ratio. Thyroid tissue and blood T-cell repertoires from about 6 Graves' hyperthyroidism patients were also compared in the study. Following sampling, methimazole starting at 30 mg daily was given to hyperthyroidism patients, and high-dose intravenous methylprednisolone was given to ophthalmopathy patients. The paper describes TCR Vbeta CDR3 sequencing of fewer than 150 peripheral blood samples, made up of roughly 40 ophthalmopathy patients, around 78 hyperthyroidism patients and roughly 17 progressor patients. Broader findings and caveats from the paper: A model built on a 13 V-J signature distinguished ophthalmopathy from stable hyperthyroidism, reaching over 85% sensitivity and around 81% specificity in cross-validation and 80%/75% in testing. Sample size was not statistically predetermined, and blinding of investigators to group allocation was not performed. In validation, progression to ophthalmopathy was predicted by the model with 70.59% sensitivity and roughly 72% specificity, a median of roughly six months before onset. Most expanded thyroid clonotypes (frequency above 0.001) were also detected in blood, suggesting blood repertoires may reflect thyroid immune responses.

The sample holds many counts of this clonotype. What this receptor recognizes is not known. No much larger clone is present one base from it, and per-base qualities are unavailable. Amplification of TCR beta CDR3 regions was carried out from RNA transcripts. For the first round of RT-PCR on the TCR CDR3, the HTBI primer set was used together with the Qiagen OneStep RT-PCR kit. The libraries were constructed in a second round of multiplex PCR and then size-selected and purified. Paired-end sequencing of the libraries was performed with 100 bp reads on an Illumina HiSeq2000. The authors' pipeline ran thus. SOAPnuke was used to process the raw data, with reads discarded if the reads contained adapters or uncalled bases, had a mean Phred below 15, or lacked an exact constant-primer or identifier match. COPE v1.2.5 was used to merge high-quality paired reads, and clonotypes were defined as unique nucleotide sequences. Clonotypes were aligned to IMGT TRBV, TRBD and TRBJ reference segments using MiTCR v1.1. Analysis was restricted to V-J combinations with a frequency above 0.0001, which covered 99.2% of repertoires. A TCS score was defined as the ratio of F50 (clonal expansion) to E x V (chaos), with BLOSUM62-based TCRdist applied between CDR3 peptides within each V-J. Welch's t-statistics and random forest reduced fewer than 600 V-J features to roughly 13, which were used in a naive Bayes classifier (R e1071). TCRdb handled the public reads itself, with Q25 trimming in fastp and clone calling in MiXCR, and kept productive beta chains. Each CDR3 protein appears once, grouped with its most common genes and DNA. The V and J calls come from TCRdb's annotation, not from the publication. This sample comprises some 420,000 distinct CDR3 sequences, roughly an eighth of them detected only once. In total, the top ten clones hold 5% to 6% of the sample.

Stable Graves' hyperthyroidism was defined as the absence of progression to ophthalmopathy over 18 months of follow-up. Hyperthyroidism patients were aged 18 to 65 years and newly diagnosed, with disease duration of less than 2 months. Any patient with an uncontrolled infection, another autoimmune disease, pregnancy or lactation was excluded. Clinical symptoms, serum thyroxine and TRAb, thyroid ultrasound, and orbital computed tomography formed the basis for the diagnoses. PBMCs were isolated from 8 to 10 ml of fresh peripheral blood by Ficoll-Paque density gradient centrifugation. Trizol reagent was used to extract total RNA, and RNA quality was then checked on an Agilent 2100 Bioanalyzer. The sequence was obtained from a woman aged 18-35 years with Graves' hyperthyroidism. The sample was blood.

The CDR3: CSAPGLAGIGEQFF. The DNA reads as follows: TGCAGTGCCCCGGGACTAGCGGGAATCGGTGAGCAGTTCTTC. Here the chain combines TRBV20-1 and TRBJ2-1; 13 junctional bases match TRBD2. Inclusive of the bounding cysteine and phenylalanine, the CDR3 is 14 residues long. The sequence is cut down to CDR3 DNA, 42 bases in frame from base 1. Per the germline V gene (reference sequence), DFQATT is the CDR1 and SNEGSKA is the CDR2. V and J are trimmed by 6 bases and 9 bases, and the gene matches miss 8 bases of the junction.